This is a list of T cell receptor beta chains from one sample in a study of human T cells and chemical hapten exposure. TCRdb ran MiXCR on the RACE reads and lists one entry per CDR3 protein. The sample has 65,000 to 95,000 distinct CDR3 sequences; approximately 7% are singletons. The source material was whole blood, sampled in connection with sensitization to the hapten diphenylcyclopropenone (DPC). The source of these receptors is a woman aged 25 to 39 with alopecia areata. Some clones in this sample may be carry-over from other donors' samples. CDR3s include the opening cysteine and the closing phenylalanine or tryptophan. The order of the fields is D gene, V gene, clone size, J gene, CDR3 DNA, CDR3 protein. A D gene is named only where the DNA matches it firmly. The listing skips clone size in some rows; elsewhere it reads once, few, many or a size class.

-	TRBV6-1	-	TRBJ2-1	TGTGCCAGCAGTGTAGGTATTGGGGGGGCCTCCGATGAGCAGTTCTTC	CASSVGIGGASDEQFF
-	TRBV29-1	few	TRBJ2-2	TGCAGCGTTGCGGATCGTGGGGACCCCGGGGAGCTGTTTTTT	CSVADRGDPGELFF
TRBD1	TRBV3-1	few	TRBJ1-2	TGTGCCAGCAGCCAAGATGGTACAGGGTTTCAGGGGGATGGCTACACCTTC	CASSQDGTGFQGDGYTF
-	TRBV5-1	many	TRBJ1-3	TGCGCCAGCAGCTCTGGGGGCGACGGAAACACCATATATTTT	CASSSGGDGNTIYF
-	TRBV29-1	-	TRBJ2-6	TGCAGCGCCGCCCAGGGCTCTGGGGCCAACGTCCTGACTTTC	CSAAQGSGANVLTF
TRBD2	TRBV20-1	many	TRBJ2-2	TGCAGTGCACTTGCCCCGGAGCGGGGCACCGGGGAGCTGTTTTTT	CSALAPERGTGELFF
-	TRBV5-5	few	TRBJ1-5	TGTGCCAGCAGCTTGGTAGGCCAGCTGGGGAATCAGCCCCAGCATTTT	CASSLVGQLGNQPQHF
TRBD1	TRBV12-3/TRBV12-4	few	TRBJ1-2	TGTGCCAGCAGCTTTGAGGGGGCGTATGGCTACACCTTC	CASSFEGAYGYTF
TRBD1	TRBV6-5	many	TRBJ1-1	TGTGCCAGCAGTTACTCGGGGACAGGGAACACTGAAGCTTTCTTT	CASSYSGTGNTEAFF
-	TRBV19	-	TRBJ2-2	TGTGCCAGTAGTATCCCTTTAAACGGGGCCGGGGAGCTGTTTTTT	CASSIPLNGAGELFF
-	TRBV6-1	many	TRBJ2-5	TGTGCCAGCAGTTTACGACTAGGAGGAGAGACCCAGTACTTC	CASSLRLGGETQYF
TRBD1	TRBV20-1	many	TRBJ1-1	TGCAGTGCTAGGGGAAACCAGGGGGACACTGAAGCTTTCTTT	CSARGNQGDTEAFF
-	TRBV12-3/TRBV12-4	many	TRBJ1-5	TGTGCCAGCAGTTTACAGATCAATCAGCCCCAGCATTTT	CASSLQINQPQHF
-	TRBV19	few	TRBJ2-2	TGTGCCAGTAGTATAGGTTTCGGTCCGACCACCGGGGAGCTGTTTTTT	CASSIGFGPTTGELFF
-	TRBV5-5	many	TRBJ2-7	TGTGCCAGCAGCTTGGTTGCTAGATCCGGGAGCTACGAGCAGTACTTC	CASSLVARSGSYEQYF
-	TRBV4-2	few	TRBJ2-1	TGTGCCAGCAGCCAGCCCGGGGGTCCGGACTACAATGAGCAGTTCTTC	CASSQPGGPDYNEQFF
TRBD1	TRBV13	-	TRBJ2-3	TGTGCCAGCAGCCCACGACAGGGTCACACAGATACGCAGTATTTT	CASSPRQGHTDTQYF